Given below is one TCR beta chain in context. Antigen specificity is unknown. Each individual donor underwent a draw of 8 to 10 milliliters of peripheral blood. There were at least 5 micrograms of total RNA extracted from every sample. The length of the CDR3 is 15 residues. After removal of 3 bases from V and 1 base from J, the junction contained 5 bases not matched to a gene. Germline V gives CDR1 LNHDA, CDR2 SQIVND (reference sequence). With a J-beta primer mix and a sample-barcoded 5' primer, a second PCR ran roughly 6 to 11 cycles. Each cDNA molecule carried a tag from a template-switch adaptor that contained 12 random nucleotides. MiXCR, run by TCRdb on the 5' RACE reads, gives a single entry per CDR3 protein. Here the sample spans 630,000 or so distinct CDR3 sequences, about 30% being singletons. The data belong to a study of blood T cells in healthy people across ages. Study conclusions and caveats: Per million T cells, TCR beta diversity dropped about linearly as age rose.

Sequenced input: blood. This sequence originates from an elderly woman in good health. J is TRBJ1-1 and V is TRBV19; the match to TRBD1 covers 7 bases. The CDR3 region has the DNA TGTGCCAGTAGTATTACGACAGGGTGGAACACTGAAGCTTTCTTT. Its translation: CASSITTGWNTEAFF.